This TCR beta chain originates from a study of CD8+CD57+ T cells in acquired aplastic anemia. The study profiled TCR beta VDJ and CDR3 using genomic DNA as template. In TCRdb, the reads were re-called with MiXCR into one record per CDR3 protein. This sample carries hundreds of thousands of distinct CDR3 sequences, around 72% of them seen once, and the ten largest clones take 3% to 5%. Germline CDR1 reads SQVTM; CDR2 reads ANQGSEA. Trimming cost V 4 bases and J 2 bases, with 6 bases left between them. This CDR3 has 11 residues. This clonotype was recorded at least ten times. This rearrangement joins TRBV29-1 to TRBJ2-7; no firm D call. The specimen was sorted CD4+, CD8+, or CD8+CD57+ T cells (not recorded which) from PBMCs. This receptor was obtained from a human donor in good health, serving as a control. CDR3 DNA sequence: TGCAGCGTTGTAACCCCCTACGAGCAGTACTTC. Protein sequence: CSVVTPYEQYF.